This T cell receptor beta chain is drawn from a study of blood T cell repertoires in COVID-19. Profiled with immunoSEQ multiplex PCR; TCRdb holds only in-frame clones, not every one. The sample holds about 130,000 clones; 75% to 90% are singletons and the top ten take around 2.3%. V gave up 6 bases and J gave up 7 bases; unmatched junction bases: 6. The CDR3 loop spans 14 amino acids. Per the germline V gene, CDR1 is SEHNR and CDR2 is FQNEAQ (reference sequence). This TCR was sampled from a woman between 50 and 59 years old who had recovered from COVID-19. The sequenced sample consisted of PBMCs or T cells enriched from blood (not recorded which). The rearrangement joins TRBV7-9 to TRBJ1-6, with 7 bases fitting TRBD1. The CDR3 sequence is CASSWDSPNSPLHF. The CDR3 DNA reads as TGTGCCAGCAGTTGGGACAGCCCAAATTCACCCCTCCACTTT.